This T cell receptor beta chain was identified in a study of vaccination and CD4 T cells after COVID-19. Study-wide background: Post-COVID sampling occurred a median approximately 91 days after diagnosis (range 35 to 161).

Study-wide results and caveats: Spike mono-reactivity was shown by 304 of 307 vaccine-specific clones in convalescent patients.

Once obtained from cultured CD4+ T cells, the DNA was sequenced using the Oncomine TCR Beta short-read assay. MiXCR, run by TCRdb on the PCR reads, gives a single entry per CDR3 protein. The table shows 1,500 to 2,500 distinct CDR3 sequences, with approximately 54% occurring only once. Treatment given: approximately 9-day PBMC culture with coronavirus spike peptide pools or control peptides (ViraFEST assay). Expansion of antigen-specific T cells with peptide pools by ViraFEST preceded sequencing of TCRs. Trimming at V came to 3 bases and at J to 5 bases, leaving 8 bases not matched to a gene. This CDR3 comprises 15 residues. Germline loops: CDR1 KGHDR, CDR2 SFDVKD. On this clonotype: Its target is unknown.

The sequence derives from a human donor who had recovered from COVID-19. Source: CD4+ T cells from blood, cultured in vitro, taken after SARS-CoV-2 vaccination. The gene calls are TRBV24-1 and TRBJ2-5, with 7 bases fitting TRBD1. CDR3 bases: TGTGCCACCAGTGATACCACAGGGGCGTGGGAGACCCAGTACTTC. This encodes CATSDTTGAWETQYF.